Listed below are T cell receptor beta chains from one sample, sequenced in a study of CD8+CD57+ T cells in acquired aplastic anemia. TCRdb passed the reads through MiXCR, listing each CDR3 protein once. The sample lists under 350,000 distinct CDR3 sequences, about 56% occurring once. The sequenced material came from sorted CD4+, CD8+, or CD8+CD57+ T cells (not recorded which) from PBMCs. The receptors were sampled from a human donor with severe aplastic anemia or a healthy control (not recorded which). Both conserved end residues are part of each CDR3. The order of the fields is D gene, J gene, clone size, V gene, CDR3 DNA, CDR3 protein. The D gene is left open where the match is weak. The size entry is marked missing in some rows and otherwise reads once, few, many or a size class.

>NA|TRBJ2-1|NA|TRBV7-6
TGTGCTAGCAGCCCCTTCCCACTGTGCTCCTACAATGAGCAGTTCTTC
CASSPFPLCSYNEQFF
>NA|TRBJ1-5|NA|TRBV19
TGTGCCAGTAGTATAGTTACAGGGTCGGGGCAGCCCCAGCATTTT
CASSIVTGSGQPQHF
>NA|TRBJ1-2|few|TRBV24-1
TGTGCCACCAGTGATCGAAGCCGGGACAACTATGGCTACACCTTC
CATSDRSRDNYGYTF
>NA|TRBJ2-3|NA|TRBV9
TGTGCCAGCAGCGTTTCCTTGGTCGGGGATACGCAGTATTTT
CASSVSLVGDTQYF
>TRBD1|TRBJ1-6|many|TRBV2
TGTGCCAGCCAGGACAGGGTTCAATCACCCCTCCACTTT
CASQDRVQSPLHF
>NA|TRBJ1-6|NA|TRBV7-2
TGTGCCAGCAGCCCTCAGGGTATCCCTCAGTACTCACCCCTCCACTTT
CASSPQGIPQYSPLHF
>TRBD2|TRBJ2-5|NA|TRBV6-2/TRBV6-3
TGTGCCAGCAGTCGCGGCCAGAAGACTAGCGGGGGAGAAGAGACCCAGTACTTC
CASSRGQKTSGGEETQYF
>NA|TRBJ2-2|NA|TRBV20-1
TGCAGTGCTAGTTTAGGAAGTTGGACCGGGGAGCTGTTTTTT
CSASLGSWTGELFF
>NA|TRBJ1-5|NA|TRBV7-9
TGTGCCAGCAGCTTAAGGGGCCAGCATTTT
CASSLRGQHF
>TRBD2|TRBJ2-3|NA|TRBV7-2
TGTGCCAGCAGCTTTAGCGGGGGGTGGACAGATACGCAGTATTTT
CASSFSGGWTDTQYF
>NA|TRBJ1-5|once|TRBV9
TGTGCCAGCAGCGCGTGGGGGAGCAATCAGCCCCAGCATTTT
CASSAWGSNQPQHF
>NA|TRBJ1-5|many|TRBV12-5
TGTGCTAGTGGTTTGGGAGCGGACACTCATCAGCCCCAGCATTTT
CASGLGADTHQPQHF
>TRBD1|TRBJ2-7|NA|TRBV7-2
TGTGTCAGCAGCGCGGACAGGGGGCGAACTACTTCCTACGAGCAGTACTTC
CVSSADRGRTTSYEQYF
>NA|TRBJ2-1|NA|TRBV29-1
TGCAGCGTTGAATTAGTCTACAATGAGCAGTTCTTC
CSVELVYNEQFF
>TRBD2|TRBJ2-7|many|TRBV6-5
TGTGCCAGCAGTAAATCCGGCGGGAGGAGCTCCTACGAGCAGTACTTC
CASSKSGGRSSYEQYF
>NA|TRBJ2-1|few|TRBV7-2
TGTGCCAGCAGCTTTTCGGAGAGGGGAGGCGAGCAGTTCTTC
CASSFSERGGEQFF
>NA|TRBJ1-5|NA|TRBV2
TGTGCCAGCAGTGTAGGGCGAGGCAATCAGCCCCAGCATTTT
CASSVGRGNQPQHF
>TRBD1|TRBJ1-2|NA|TRBV20-1
TGCAGTGCTTCAACAGGGACAGGGTTTTTTAACTATGGCTACACCTTC
CSASTGTGFFNYGYTF
>NA|TRBJ1-4|many|TRBV20-1
TGCAGTGCTATGAGGGGCCTCCTCATTTTTTTT
CSAMRGLLIFF
>NA|TRBJ1-1|NA|TRBV20-1
TGCAGTGCTAGAGGAGTCTTAGCCACTGAAGCTTTCTTT
CSARGVLATEAFF
>NA|TRBJ1-2|many|TRBV19
TGTGCCAGTAGTATGGAGGCCTATGGCTACACCTTC
CASSMEAYGYTF
>NA|TRBJ2-7|NA|TRBV20-1
TGCAGTGCTAGAGATCCCTCCCACCAAAACGAGCAGTACTTC
CSARDPSHQNEQYF
>NA|TRBJ1-5|NA|TRBV24-1
TGTGCCCCTGGGCCCAGATACAAGCCCCAGCATTTT
CAPGPRYKPQHF
>NA|TRBJ1-2|NA|TRBV2
TGTGCCAGCAGTGAATCGGGTTTTCAGGGCGGCTACACCTTC
CASSESGFQGGYTF
>NA|TRBJ2-4|NA|TRBV30
TGTGCCTGGAGGGGGTCCGCCAAAAACATTCAGTACTTC
CAWRGSAKNIQYF
>TRBD2|TRBJ2-5|NA|TRBV5-1
TGCGCCAGCAGCCCGTCGGGACTAGCGGGCCAAGAGACCCAGTACTTC
CASSPSGLAGQETQYF
>NA|TRBJ1-1|NA|TRBV10-3
TGTGCCATGGGGGTATCGGACGCCAGGGAGGGGACTGAAGCTTTCTTT
CAMGVSDAREGTEAFF
>NA|TRBJ1-3|NA|TRBV20-1
TGCAGTGCCAGGGTGGCCCGGGGAGTTCATTCTGGAAACACCATATATTTT
CSARVARGVHSGNTIYF
>NA|TRBJ2-2|many|TRBV5-6
TGTGCCAGCAGCGGGGAGGGCAGGGGAAGCACCGGGGAGCTGTTTTTT
CASSGEGRGSTGELFF
>NA|TRBJ1-6|NA|TRBV6-5
TGTGCCAGCAGTGAACAGGGAGATCTCCACTTT
CASSEQGDLHF
>TRBD1|TRBJ2-1|NA|TRBV29-1
TGCAGCGTTGCAGGACAGGGGAGCAACAATGAGCAGTTCTTC
CSVAGQGSNNEQFF
>NA|TRBJ2-5|NA|TRBV7-7
TGTGCCAGCAGCCTCCGAACCTCAGAGACCCAGTACTTC
CASSLRTSETQYF
>NA|TRBJ1-5|many|TRBV20-1
TGCAGTGCTAGTTGGCAGGGTACTCAGCCCCAGCATTTT
CSASWQGTQPQHF
>NA|TRBJ1-3|many|TRBV5-1
TGCGCCAGCAAGGAGGGAGCGGCTGGAAACACCATATATTTT
CASKEGAAGNTIYF
>TRBD1|TRBJ2-7|NA|TRBV10-1
TGCGCCAGCATTATGGATGGCCAGGGGGCTTGGGAGCAGTACTTC
CASIMDGQGAWEQYF
>NA|TRBJ1-5|NA|TRBV19
TGTGCCAGTAGTATACAGGGGCAAGCCAATCAGCCCCAGCATTTT
CASSIQGQANQPQHF
>TRBD1|TRBJ1-6|NA|TRBV4-3
TGCGCCAGCAGCCAAGCACAGGGGGCGGGTTCACCCCTCCACTTT
CASSQAQGAGSPLHF
>NA|TRBJ2-1|NA|TRBV10-3
TGTGCCACAACATCCCCGGACACCTACAATGAGCAGTTCTTC
CATTSPDTYNEQFF
>TRBD1|TRBJ2-5|NA|TRBV5-1
TGCGCCAGCAGCACCGGGGACAGCGCGAAAGAGACCCAGTACTTC
CASSTGDSAKETQYF
>NA|TRBJ1-5|NA|TRBV4-3
TGCGCCAGCAGCCAGTCTCTCAGGGGCAATCAGCCCCAGCATTTT
CASSQSLRGNQPQHF
>TRBD1|TRBJ1-5|NA|TRBV25-1
TGTGCCAGCAGTTTTCGGGACAGGGGGCGGTTTCAACCCCAGCATTTT
CASSFRDRGRFQPQHF
>NA|TRBJ1-2|many|TRBV20-1
TGCAGTGCTAGTAGTGAGGGCGGTGGCTACACCTTC
CSASSEGGGYTF
>NA|TRBJ1-2|NA|TRBV7-9
TGTGCCAGCAGCTACGGGCAGGGGAGTAATGGCTACACCTTC
CASSYGQGSNGYTF
>TRBD1|TRBJ1-2|NA|TRBV7-2
TGTGCCAGCAGCTTAGGGGTTGAGGGGGCTAGACGGGGCTACACCTTC
CASSLGVEGARRGYTF
>TRBD2|TRBJ2-5|NA|TRBV7-7
TGTGCCAGCAGCTGGACTAGCGGGGTAGAAGAGACCCAGTACTTC
CASSWTSGVEETQYF
>TRBD1|TRBJ2-7|NA|TRBV28
TGTGCCAGCAGGGGGACAGGGGCTGCTTGGAGGGACGAGCAGTACTTC
CASRGTGAAWRDEQYF
>NA|TRBJ1-2|few|TRBV15
TGCGACAGGTCCGGCTACACCTTC
CDRSGYTF
>TRBD1|TRBJ1-4|NA|TRBV2
TGTGCCAGGAAGACAGGGGAAGGAGGTGAAAAACTGTTTTTT
CARKTGEGGEKLFF
>TRBD1|TRBJ2-2|many|TRBV12-3/TRBV12-4
TGTGCCAGCAGTTTAGGGGACAGGGTTGACACCGGGGAGCTGTTTTTT
CASSLGDRVDTGELFF
>NA|TRBJ2-7|NA|TRBV7-2
TGTGCCAGCAGCTTAGGGGGGGGGCGTGGCGAGCAGTACTTC
CASSLGGGRGEQYF
>TRBD1|TRBJ1-1|NA|TRBV20-1
TGCAGTGCTAGGGACAGGGGGTACTCAAACACTGGAGCTTTCTTT
CSARDRGYSNTGAFF
>NA|TRBJ1-5|many|TRBV4-1
TGCGCCAGCAGCCACGAACCTCCAAGGGCCGGCAATCAGCCCCAGCATTTT
CASSHEPPRAGNQPQHF
>NA|TRBJ1-5|many|TRBV5-1
TGCGCCAGCAGCCAGGGACACAATCAGCCCCAGCATTTT
CASSQGHNQPQHF